One sample yielded the 15 T cell receptor beta chains listed below, sequenced in a study of shared clonotypes between healthy human individuals (dated by TCRdb to the early 2020s). CD8 naive samples were obtained by positive selection for CCR7 among CD45RO-negative cells, yielding a CD45RA+CCR7+ population from which TemRA cells were excluded. Libraries were built with the immunoSEQ multiplex PCR assay. TCRdb took over this immuneACCESS table, retaining in-frame rearrangements with V and J assigned. Such tables are incomplete; in checked studies, under half of the missing clones stem from an unresolved V gene, and the remainder is unexplained. This sample has roughly 2,000,000 clones in its table, and just under 95% of those were observed once. Approximately 1% of the sample goes to the ten largest clones. Sequencing was carried out using naive CD8+ T cells sorted from blood. The sample's cell subset or site, from its label and the paper: CD45RA+CCR7+. The receptors shown here come from a man aged 18 to 29 in good health.

The chain couples TRBV5-8 to TRBJ1-1, with D possibly being TRBD1 (6 bases). This CDR3 has 13 amino acids. V lost 5 bases, J lost 4 bases, and 12 bases lay in between. CDR1 SGHTS and CDR2 YDEGEE come from the germline V gene. The chain's CDR3 is CASRSGVRTEAFF. The CDR3 region has the DNA TGTGCCAGCAGATCAGGGGTACGCACTGAAGCTTTCTTT.

V is TRBV6-5 and J is TRBJ1-1, with 10 bases lining up with TRBD1. The CDR3 runs to 14 residues. In germline, CDR1 is MNHEY, CDR2 SVGAGI. The junction had 3 bases not matched to a gene; V was cut back by 6 bases and J by 2 bases. As DNA, the CDR3 is TGTGCCAGCAGACTGACAGGGGGCAACACTGAAGCTTTCTTT. This codes for CASRLTGGNTEAFF.

This chain connects TRBV15 to TRBJ2-1; D ambiguous. The CDR3 length is 16 residues. Trimming took off 2 bases at V and 3 bases at J, with 14 bases between the two ends. Germline V gene data show CDR1 as LNHNV and CDR2 as YYDKDF (reference sequence). The CDR3 sequence: CATSRTRSESYNEQFF. The CDR3 DNA reads as TGTGCCACCAGCAGAACCCGATCGGAAAGCTACAATGAGCAGTTCTTC. The variable domain in full, completed from reference TRBV15 and TRBJ2-1, reads DAMVIQNPRYQVTQFGKPVTLSCSQTLNHNVMYWYQQKSSQAPKLLFHYYDKDFNNEADTPDNFQSRRPNTSFCFLDIRSPGLGDTAMYLCATSRTRSESYNEQFFGPGTRLTVL.

This clone turned up a few times. CDR3 residues: CASSVQGGINTEAFF. CDR3 nucleotides: TGTGCCAGCAGCGTTCAAGGGGGGATAAACACTGAAGCTTTCTTT. This sequence joins TRBV9 and TRBJ1-1; maybe TRBD1 (6 bases). This CDR3 has 15 amino acids. The germline V gene encodes CDR1 SGDLS and CDR2 YYNGEE. Trimming took off 2 bases at V and 2 bases at J, with 13 bases between the two ends.

This sequence joins TRBV25-1 and TRBJ1-2; maybe TRBD1 (5 bases). This CDR3 comprises 11 residues. V was pared by 8 bases and J by 7 bases, with 11 bases between. Germline CDR1 MGHDK, CDR2 SYGVNS. The CDR3 DNA follows: TGTGCCAGCGCGACGGGGCTTGGCTACACCTTC. Amino acid sequence: CASATGLGYTF.

The chain is built from TRBV10-1 and TRBJ2-7; D possibly corresponds to TRBD1 (6 bases). This CDR3 contains 14 residues. Germline V lookup: CDR1 WNHNN, CDR2 SYGVQD (reference sequence). Deletions cut 4 bases from V and 2 bases from J, with 12 bases between. The CDR3 sequence: CASSVRQAPYEQYF. CDR3 nucleotide sequence: TGCGCCAGCAGTGTACGACAGGCCCCCTACGAGCAGTACTTC.

DNA for the CDR3: TGCGCCAGCAGCCAAGGGTTGGCTGATTTCAATGAGCAGTTCTTC. Amino acids: CASSQGLADFNEQFF. The rearrangement uses TRBV4-3 and TRBJ2-1; D is undetermined. V was shortened by 1 base and J by 6 bases, with 13 bases between the two germline ends. The V gene's germline CDR1 is LGHNA and CDR2 YSLEER. This CDR3 comprises 15 residues.

In its sample, this clone was seen once. The CDR3 sequence: CASSSARTYEQYF. In DNA, the CDR3 is TGTGCCAGCAGCTCGGCCCGCACCTACGAGCAGTACTTC. The chain uses TRBV7-9 and TRBJ2-7; D is uncertain. Germline CDR1 reads SEHNR; CDR2 reads FQNEAQ (reference sequence). This CDR3 comprises 13 residues. Trimming left V 4 bases short and J 2 bases short, with 9 bases between. The complete variable domain, with remaining parts taken from reference TRBV7-9 and TRBJ2-7, reads DTGVSQNPRHKITKRGQNVTFRCDPISEHNRLYWYRQTLGQGPEFLTYFQNEAQLEKSRLLSDRFSAERPKGSFSTLEIQRTEQGDSAMYLCASSSARTYEQYFGPGTRLTVT.

The chain carries TRBV7-6 and TRBJ2-3; 9 nucleotides agree with TRBD1. Germline V gene data show CDR1 as SGHVS and CDR2 as FNYEAQ. The V and J ends lost 5 bases and 3 bases, in that order; junction bases with no gene match: 6. This CDR3 spans 15 amino acids. The CDR3 loop is CASSLTGQGTDTQYF. CDR3 nucleotide sequence: TGTGCCAGCAGCCTGACGGGACAGGGAACAGATACGCAGTATTTT.

The gene calls are TRBV28 and TRBJ2-1; a weak D match, TRBD2 (6 bases). The CDR3 has 15 residues. The germline CDR1 and CDR2 sequences are MDHEN and SYDVKM. With 9 bases removed from V and 2 bases from J, the gap between germline ends came to 17 bases. The CDR3 nucleotides read TGTGCCAGTTACTTGGGGGGAGGCCCCTACAATGAGCAGTTCTTC. Translated, it gives CASYLGGGPYNEQFF. Full variable domain (remainder filled in from reference TRBV28 and TRBJ2-1): DVKVTQSSRYLVKRTGEKVFLECVQDMDHENMFWYRQDPGLGLRLIYFSYDVKMKEKGDIPEGYSVSREKKERFSLILESASTNQTSMYLCASYLGGGPYNEQFFGPGTRLTVL.

This CDR3 reads CASRTYQRGQPQHF. The DNA for the CDR3 is TGTGCCAGCAGGACCTACCAGCGGGGTCAGCCCCAGCATTTT. The V gene is TRBV6-4, the J gene TRBJ1-5; D is unclear. The germline CDR1 and CDR2 sequences are MRHNA and SNTAGT. The CDR3 sequence is 14 residues long. V lost 6 bases and J lost 6, with 15 bases in between.

The V and J genes are TRBV6-1 and TRBJ1-5; D is ambiguous. CDR1 and CDR2 from the germline V gene are MNHNS and SASEGT. This CDR3 has 18 residues. V lost 0 bases, J lost 0 bases, and 15 bases lay in between. CDR3 in amino acids: CASSEADGLFYSNQPQHF. CDR3 DNA sequence: TGTGCCAGCAGTGAAGCCGACGGACTTTTCTATAGCAATCAGCCCCAGCATTTT.

The chain is built from TRBV7-8 and TRBJ2-7, with D tentatively TRBD1 (5 bases). The CDR3 covers 14 residues. V was shortened by 1 base and J by 3 bases, with 10 bases between the two germline ends. CDR1 is SGHVS, CDR2 FQNEAQ, per germline. The CDR3 region has the DNA TGTGCCAGCAGCTTAGAAGGGGCGGACTACGAGCAGTACTTC. Residues: CASSLEGADYEQYF.

This clone was recorded only once. The chain uses TRBV4-3 and TRBJ2-2; D is unresolved. Germline loops: CDR1 LGHNA, CDR2 YSLEER. Trimming shortened V by 1 base and J by 7 bases, and 10 bases separated the two germline ends. There are 14 residues in the CDR3. The CDR3 loop reads CASSQVREGGELFF. As DNA, the CDR3 is TGCGCCAGCAGCCAAGTCAGAGAAGGCGGGGAGCTGTTTTTT.

The chain combines TRBV6-5 with TRBJ2-7; possibly TRBD1 for D (6 bases). CDR3 length: 14 amino acids. Germline lookup yields CDR1 MNHEY and CDR2 SVGAGI. Trimming took 5 bases from V and 2 from J, leaving 13 bases between them. The CDR3 DNA sequence: TGTGCCAGCAGTCCCGGGACATTTGCCTACGAGCAGTACTTC. This codes for CASSPGTFAYEQYF.